This T cell receptor beta chain was captured in a study of cytomegalovirus exposure and HLA in healthy donors. The PCR contained 60 Vbeta and 13 Jbeta primers. The table came from immunoSEQ multiplex PCR; TCRdb's copy has only in-frame clones and leaves some out. This repertoire shows 70,000 to 95,000 clones, around 77% found once; its top ten account for about 3.1%. The CDR3 extends over 15 amino acids. CDR1 is SGHNT, CDR2 YYREEE, per germline (reference sequence). J lost 10 bases, V lost 4 bases, and 13 bases had no gene match. This receptor was obtained from a man aged 50 to 60 in good health and CMV-seronegative. This sequence joins TRBV5-4 and TRBJ1-4; 7 nucleotides line up with TRBD1. The sample was PBMCs. CDR3 sequence reads: CASSNRQGSRRKLFF. The CDR3 region has the DNA TGTGCCAGCAGCAACCGACAGGGCTCTCGTCGAAAACTGTTTTTT. Looking up the rest from reference TRBV5-4 and TRBJ1-4 gives the full variable domain: ETGVTQSPTHLIKTRGQQVTLRCSSQSGHNTVSWYQQALGQGPQFIFQYYREEENGRGNFPPRFSGLQFPNYSSELNVNALELDDSALYLCASSNRQGSRRKLFFGSGTQLSVL.